This is a list of T cell receptor beta chains from one sample in a study of molecular identifiers for immune sequencing clone quantification. MiXCR was run by TCRdb on the PCR reads, yielding one entry per CDR3 protein. The table records nearly 55,000 distinct CDR3 sequences, roughly 38% of them present only once. Sequencing was performed on naive CD8+ T cells from blood, with Jurkat cell RNA spiked in. All receptors come from a human donor in good health. Some libraries in this study had Jurkat cell RNA spiked in. The CDR3 runs from the conserved cysteine through the conserved F or W.

J gene: TRBJ2-7; V gene: TRBV20-1; CDR3 protein: CSAPPGSGPYEQYF
J gene: TRBJ2-3; V gene: TRBV28; CDR3 protein: CASRPPGLAGVEDTQYF
J gene: TRBJ2-3; V gene: TRBV7-9; CDR3 protein: CDSNPPRRSSTDTQYF
J gene: TRBJ2-3; V gene: TRBV15; CDR3 protein: CATSRDWGTSGRWGTDTQYF
J gene: TRBJ1-1; V gene: TRBV28; CDR3 protein: CASTIGLIPQGFAEAFF
J gene: TRBJ2-1; V gene: TRBV9; CDR3 protein: CASTEGGGPKEQFF
J gene: TRBJ2-2; V gene: TRBV12-3/TRBV12-4; CDR3 protein: CASSFGGITGELVF
J gene: TRBJ2-3; V gene: TRBV14; CDR3 protein: CASSQDSLAGRDTQYF
J gene: TRBJ2-2; V gene: TRBV16; CDR3 protein: CASSLRDRITGELFF
J gene: TRBJ1-2; V gene: TRBV19; CDR3 protein: CASSKWDSSYGYTF
J gene: TRBJ2-7; V gene: TRBV20-1; CDR3 protein: CSALTGAAYEQYF
J gene: TRBJ2-3; V gene: TRBV13; CDR3 protein: CASSLAGYHTQYF
J gene: TRBJ2-2; V gene: TRBV15; CDR3 protein: CATQGSPSTGELFF
J gene: TRBJ2-7; V gene: TRBV7-9; CDR3 protein: CASSPGHIYEQYF
J gene: TRBJ2-3; V gene: TRBV7-9; CDR3 protein: CASSPGPGADTQYF
J gene: TRBJ2-1; V gene: TRBV27; CDR3 protein: CASSLFLSSYNEQFF
J gene: TRBJ2-5; V gene: TRBV5-1; CDR3 protein: CASNNGGIQESQYF
J gene: TRBJ2-3; V gene: TRBV6-5; CDR3 protein: CASSYSSSGNSDTQYF
J gene: TRBJ1-1; V gene: TRBV20-1; CDR3 protein: CSATQAGSAEAFF
J gene: TRBJ2-7; V gene: TRBV4-2; CDR3 protein: CASRPSPSTAYEQYF
J gene: TRBJ2-1; V gene: TRBV9; CDR3 protein: CASSVGTTNEQFF
J gene: TRBJ2-3; V gene: TRBV7-2; CDR3 protein: CASSIPPRPPSTDTQYF
J gene: TRBJ2-1; V gene: TRBV28; CDR3 protein: CASSLVGPRNEQFF
J gene: TRBJ1-5; V gene: TRBV6-2/TRBV6-3; CDR3 protein: CASTGRAGQPQHF
J gene: TRBJ1-5; V gene: TRBV3-2; CDR3 protein: CASIGDRDNQPQHF
J gene: TRBJ2-7; V gene: TRBV4-3; CDR3 protein: CASSQPHSAQYEQYF
J gene: TRBJ1-2; V gene: TRBV14; CDR3 protein: CASSHRTYYGYTF
J gene: TRBJ1-1; V gene: TRBV5-6; CDR3 protein: CASSLAGRPNTEAFF
J gene: TRBJ2-1; V gene: TRBV12-3/TRBV12-4; CDR3 protein: CASSPPGSSYNEQFF
J gene: TRBJ2-1; V gene: TRBV5-6; CDR3 protein: CASSLTSSYNEQFF
J gene: TRBJ1-6; V gene: TRBV6-1; CDR3 protein: CASSVFLGGTSPLHF
J gene: TRBJ2-1; V gene: TRBV12-3/TRBV12-4; CDR3 protein: CASSLTQVAGGGEQFF
J gene: TRBJ1-4; V gene: TRBV15; CDR3 protein: CATSGPPRRELFF
J gene: TRBJ2-1; V gene: TRBV28; CDR3 protein: CASSGPFNEQFF
J gene: TRBJ2-3; V gene: TRBV29-1; CDR3 protein: CSVVGRGITDTQYF
J gene: TRBJ2-1; V gene: TRBV23-1; CDR3 protein: CASSQPQGTSGSSYNEQFF
J gene: TRBJ2-7; V gene: TRBV5-4; CDR3 protein: CASSLLQGWYEQYF
J gene: -; V gene: TRBV5-6; CDR3 protein: CASSFGILATDTQHF
J gene: TRBJ2-5; V gene: TRBV19; CDR3 protein: CASSATGTSVKTQYF
J gene: TRBJ2-5; V gene: TRBV28; CDR3 protein: CASSFALREETQYF
J gene: TRBJ2-7; V gene: TRBV6-5; CDR3 protein: CASSPTPSWAYEQYF
J gene: TRBJ2-1; V gene: TRBV24-1; CDR3 protein: CATSDRVDEQFF
J gene: TRBJ1-6; V gene: TRBV4-1; CDR3 protein: CASSHLGQGNSPLHF
J gene: TRBJ2-2; V gene: TRBV12-3/TRBV12-4; CDR3 protein: CASSPKGSYTGELFF